The rows below give T cell receptor beta chains drawn from one sample of a study of vaccination effects on CD4 cells after COVID-19. Their antigen targets remain unknown. Produced via immunoSEQ multiplex PCR; TCRdb's table is partial and in-frame only. The data hold under 45,000 clones, with more than 60% observed a single time. Sequencing was performed on CD4+ T cells from PBMCs cultured with HCoV-OC43 spike peptides, taken before COVID-19 vaccination. These receptors were obtained from a human donor who received a COVID-19 vaccine. Both conserved end residues are part of each CDR3. The order of the fields is V gene, D gene, clone size, J gene, CDR3 protein, CDR3 DNA. The D gene is left open where the match is weak. Rows may omit the clone size; those that give it use once, few, many or a size class.

V: TRBV13; D: TRBD1; size: NA; J: TRBJ2-7; CDR3: CASSLGGDRGSF; DNA: TGTGCCAGCAGCTTAGGGGGGGACAGGGGATCGTTC
V: TRBV6-6; D: NA; size: NA; J: TRBJ1-4; CDR3: CATSPDTNEKLFF; DNA: TGTGCCACCTCTCCGGACACCAATGAAAAACTGTTTTTT
V: TRBV7-2; D: TRBD2; size: NA; J: TRBJ2-1; CDR3: CASSSPQAGVSNEQFF; DNA: TGTGCCAGCAGCTCCCCCCAAGCGGGAGTGAGCAATGAGCAGTTCTTC
V: TRBV10-3; D: TRBD1; size: NA; J: TRBJ2-7; CDR3: CAIRSRDRYEQYF; DNA: TGTGCCATCAGGTCCCGGGACAGATACGAGCAGTACTTC
V: TRBV29-1; D: NA; size: NA; J: TRBJ2-3; CDR3: CSVASTDTQYF; DNA: TGCAGCGTTGCGAGCACAGATACGCAGTATTTT
V: TRBV5-6; D: NA; size: NA; J: TRBJ1-2; CDR3: CASSLGDYGYTF; DNA: TGTGCCAGCAGCTTGGGGGACTATGGCTACACCTTC
V: TRBV5-1; D: NA; size: NA; J: TRBJ2-3; CDR3: CATAWGSSTDTQYF; DNA: TGCGCCACCGCCTGGGGTTCAAGCACAGATACGCAGTATTTT
V: TRBV5-1; D: NA; size: NA; J: TRBJ1-6; CDR3: CASSLRGNSPLHF; DNA: TGCGCCAGCAGCTTAAGGGGGAATTCACCCCTCCACTTT
V: TRBV15; D: TRBD1; size: NA; J: TRBJ1-5; CDR3: CATGLGQDSNQPQHF; DNA: TGTGCCACCGGACTAGGACAGGATAGCAATCAGCCCCAGCATTTT
V: TRBV27; D: TRBD1; size: NA; J: TRBJ2-7; CDR3: CASSSGQGYSYEQYF; DNA: TGTGCCAGCAGTTCAGGACAGGGCTATTCCTACGAGCAGTACTTC
V: TRBV7-2; D: NA; size: NA; J: TRBJ1-2; CDR3: CASSFAGALGYGYTF; DNA: TGTGCCAGCAGCTTCGCAGGGGCGCTCGGGTATGGCTACACCTTC
V: TRBV12-5; D: TRBD1; size: NA; J: TRBJ2-5; CDR3: CASGPPRGQVRGQETQYF; DNA: TGTGCTAGTGGTCCCCCCCGGGGACAGGTAAGAGGGCAAGAGACCCAGTACTTC
V: TRBV7-6; D: NA; size: NA; J: TRBJ2-5; CDR3: CASSPSRQLQETQYF; DNA: TGTGCCAGCAGTCCCTCTAGACAGCTTCAAGAGACCCAGTACTTC
V: TRBV5-4; D: NA; size: NA; J: TRBJ1-6; CDR3: CASSSGLLGYNSPLHF; DNA: TGTGCCAGCAGCTCCGGGCTTCTGGGGTATAATTCACCCCTCCACTTT
V: TRBV10-3; D: NA; size: NA; J: TRBJ1-1; CDR3: CAIRTGNTEAFF; DNA: TGTGCCATCAGGACAGGGAACACTGAAGCTTTCTTT
V: TRBV5-1; D: TRBD1; size: NA; J: TRBJ1-1; CDR3: CASSSPGQGAAFF; DNA: TGCGCCAGCAGCTCACCGGGACAGGGGGCTGCTTTCTTT
V: TRBV12-3/TRBV12-4; D: NA; size: NA; J: TRBJ1-1; CDR3: CASSLVTGRGFF; DNA: TGTGCCAGCAGTTTAGTAACAGGGAGAGGTTTCTTT
V: TRBV19; D: TRBD1; size: NA; J: TRBJ1-1; CDR3: CASSTARQGWRTEAFF; DNA: TGTGCCAGTAGCACCGCCCGACAGGGCTGGCGAACTGAAGCTTTCTTT
V: TRBV2; D: TRBD1; size: NA; J: TRBJ2-7; CDR3: CASGRDRVYEQYF; DNA: TGTGCCAGCGGCCGGGACAGGGTGTACGAGCAGTACTTC
V: TRBV5-1; D: NA; size: NA; J: TRBJ1-4; CDR3: CASSLAAIPEKLFF; DNA: TGCGCCAGCAGCTTGGCGGCCATTCCCGAAAAACTGTTTTTT
V: TRBV19; D: TRBD1; size: NA; J: TRBJ2-3; CDR3: CASSSTGGDTQYF; DNA: TGTGCCAGTAGTAGCACAGGGGGAGATACGCAGTATTTT
V: TRBV5-1; D: NA; size: few; J: TRBJ2-7; CDR3: CASSLGQTDEQYF; DNA: TGCGCCAGCAGCTTGGGACAGACCGACGAGCAGTACTTC
V: TRBV18; D: TRBD1; size: NA; J: TRBJ1-2; CDR3: CASSPTGAHYGYTF; DNA: TGTGCCAGCTCACCGACAGGGGCGCACTATGGCTACACCTTC
V: TRBV5-1; D: NA; size: NA; J: TRBJ1-3; CDR3: CASSSSGLNSGNTIYF; DNA: TGCGCCAGCAGCTCATCGGGACTTAACTCTGGAAACACCATATATTTT
V: TRBV30; D: NA; size: NA; J: TRBJ1-3; CDR3: CAWSVLEGRGNTIYF; DNA: TGTGCCTGGAGTGTACTTGAGGGGCGCGGAAACACCATATATTTT
V: TRBV30; D: TRBD1; size: NA; J: TRBJ1-2; CDR3: CAWSSQTGEGYTF; DNA: TGTGCCTGGAGTTCCCAGACAGGGGAAGGCTACACCTTC
V: TRBV18; D: NA; size: NA; J: TRBJ1-5; CDR3: CASSRTPNDQPQHF; DNA: TGTGCCAGCTCACGGACCCCTAATGATCAGCCCCAGCATTTT
V: TRBV2; D: NA; size: NA; J: TRBJ1-5; CDR3: CASGLNQPQHF; DNA: TGTGCCAGTGGACTCAATCAGCCCCAGCATTTT
V: TRBV4-1; D: NA; size: NA; J: TRBJ1-5; CDR3: CASSQPDRRNQPQHF; DNA: TGCGCCAGCAGCCAACCCGACAGGCGCAATCAGCCCCAGCATTTT
V: TRBV6-2/TRBV6-3; D: NA; size: NA; J: TRBJ1-2; CDR3: CASSYRTVNYGYTF; DNA: TGTGCCAGCAGTTACCGGACAGTTAACTATGGCTACACCTTC
V: TRBV16; D: NA; size: NA; J: TRBJ2-1; CDR3: CASSQSVGASSTFF; DNA: TGTGCCAGCAGCCAATCGGTCGGGGCTAGCTCGACGTTCTTC
V: TRBV2; D: NA; size: NA; J: TRBJ1-1; CDR3: CASSEEVNTEAFF; DNA: TGTGCCAGCAGTGAGGAGGTTAATACTGAAGCTTTCTTT
V: TRBV3-1/TRBV3-2; D: NA; size: NA; J: TRBJ1-2; CDR3: CASSQLGSGYTF; DNA: TGTGCCAGCAGCCAACTCGGGAGTGGCTACACCTTC
V: TRBV30; D: TRBD1; size: NA; J: TRBJ1-1; CDR3: CASTRDRGGTEAFF; DNA: TGTGCCTCGACCCGGGACAGGGGAGGCACTGAAGCTTTCTTT
V: TRBV5-4; D: TRBD1; size: NA; J: TRBJ2-7; CDR3: CASSLKNRGSFEQYF; DNA: TGTGCCAGCAGCCTCAAAAACAGGGGTAGTTTCGAGCAGTACTTC
V: TRBV28; D: TRBD1; size: NA; J: TRBJ1-6; CDR3: CASSPLTGANSPLHF; DNA: TGTGCCAGCAGTCCCCTGACAGGGGCGAATTCACCCCTCCACTTT
V: TRBV19; D: NA; size: NA; J: TRBJ1-1; CDR3: CASSIGGRGRDTEAFF; DNA: TGTGCCAGTAGTATTGGGGGCAGGGGAAGAGACACTGAAGCTTTCTTT
V: TRBV3-1/TRBV3-2; D: TRBD1; size: once; J: TRBJ2-4; CDR3: CASSLDRGGKNIQYF; DNA: TGTGCCAGCAGCCTCGACAGGGGGGGCAAAAACATTCAGTACTTC
V: TRBV10-3; D: NA; size: NA; J: TRBJ1-1; CDR3: CAISESVHRERAEAFF; DNA: TGTGCCATCAGTGAGTCGGTTCACCGAGAGAGGGCCGAAGCTTTCTTT
V: TRBV24-1; D: NA; size: few; J: TRBJ1-2; CDR3: CATSAGHGYTF; DNA: TGTGCCACCAGTGCAGGGCATGGCTACACCTTC
V: TRBV5-5; D: NA; size: NA; J: TRBJ1-5; CDR3: CASSLLGGNNQPQHF; DNA: TGTGCCAGCAGCCTCCTGGGCGGCAACAATCAGCCCCAGCATTTT
V: TRBV10-3; D: NA; size: NA; J: TRBJ1-1; CDR3: CAISDTSQGEAFF; DNA: TGTGCCATCAGTGATACGAGTCAGGGTGAAGCTTTCTTT
V: TRBV27; D: TRBD1; size: few; J: TRBJ2-7; CDR3: CASSLRQGLAYEQYF; DNA: TGTGCCAGCAGTCTCAGACAGGGTCTGGCATACGAGCAGTACTTC
V: TRBV7-9; D: NA; size: NA; J: TRBJ1-6; CDR3: CASAAFNSPLHF; DNA: TGTGCCAGCGCAGCTTTTAATTCACCCCTCCACTTT
V: TRBV4-2; D: NA; size: NA; J: TRBJ2-6; CDR3: CASSQDSGPGANVLTF; DNA: TGTGCCAGCAGCCAAGATTCGGGCCCTGGGGCCAACGTCCTGACTTTC
V: TRBV10-3; D: TRBD1; size: NA; J: TRBJ2-2; CDR3: CAISWDRGGNTGELFF; DNA: TGTGCCATCAGTTGGGACAGGGGGGGGAACACCGGGGAGCTGTTTTTT
V: TRBV6-5; D: NA; size: few; J: TRBJ1-5; CDR3: CASRPGPLQPQHF; DNA: TGTGCCAGCAGGCCCGGGCCTCTCCAGCCCCAGCATTTT
V: TRBV19; D: NA; size: NA; J: TRBJ1-1; CDR3: CASTRGRNTEAFF; DNA: TGTGCCAGTACCAGGGGCAGGAACACTGAAGCTTTCTTT
V: TRBV27; D: TRBD2; size: NA; J: TRBJ2-3; CDR3: CASSLTSGGTDTQYF; DNA: TGTGCCAGCAGTTTGACTAGCGGGGGCACAGATACGCAGTATTTT
V: TRBV4-1; D: NA; size: NA; J: TRBJ2-3; CDR3: CASSQDPEATQYF; DNA: TGCGCCAGCAGCCAAGATCCTGAAGCCACGCAGTATTTT
V: TRBV7-9; D: TRBD1; size: NA; J: TRBJ1-6; CDR3: CASSTSGTGGWNSPLHF; DNA: TGTGCCAGCAGCACTTCCGGGACAGGGGGCTGGAATTCACCCCTCCACTTT
V: TRBV6-6; D: NA; size: NA; J: TRBJ1-1; CDR3: CASSYSDRTEAFF; DNA: TGTGCCAGCAGTTACTCGGACCGGACTGAAGCTTTCTTT
V: TRBV30; D: NA; size: once; J: TRBJ1-1; CDR3: CAWSVGTNTEAFF; DNA: TGTGCCTGGAGTGTAGGCACGAACACTGAAGCTTTCTTT
V: TRBV5-8; D: NA; size: NA; J: TRBJ1-3; CDR3: CASSQFGGSGNTIYF; DNA: TGTGCCAGCAGCCAATTCGGGGGCTCTGGAAACACCATATATTTT
V: TRBV5-6; D: NA; size: few; J: TRBJ1-3; CDR3: CASSLAPQGTIYF; DNA: TGTGCCAGCAGCTTGGCCCCCCAGGGTACCATATATTTT
V: TRBV9; D: NA; size: NA; J: TRBJ1-2; CDR3: CASTGGWTEAYGYTF; DNA: TGTGCCAGCACGGGAGGATGGACGGAGGCATATGGCTACACCTTC
V: TRBV5-6; D: TRBD2; size: NA; J: TRBJ2-1; CDR3: CASSFRGGRAAKRAGQFF; DNA: TGTGCCAGCAGCTTCAGGGGCGGGAGGGCCGCGAAGAGGGCCGGGCAGTTCTTC
V: TRBV10-3; D: NA; size: NA; J: TRBJ1-2; CDR3: CAISEYWVNTNYGYTF; DNA: TGTGCCATCAGTGAGTATTGGGTTAATACTAACTATGGCTACACCTTC
V: TRBV19; D: NA; size: NA; J: TRBJ1-4; CDR3: CASSIITGSTNEKLFF; DNA: TGTGCCAGTAGTATTATTACAGGGTCAACTAATGAAAAACTGTTTTTT
V: TRBV6-2/TRBV6-3; D: TRBD2; size: NA; J: TRBJ2-1; CDR3: CASSGGLAGVGEQFF; DNA: TGTGCCAGCAGTGGGGGACTAGCGGGAGTAGGTGAGCAGTTCTTC